The 3 T cell receptor beta chains below all came from one sample that was sequenced in a study of blood T cell repertoires in COVID-19. Libraries were prepared by immunoSEQ multiplex PCR; TCRdb keeps only in-frame clonotypes and omits some of them. The top ten clones hold around 1.1% of a sample with some 150,000 clones, roughly 81% of them seen once. The specimen was peripheral blood. Receptors were obtained from a man between 35 and 55 years old with acute or convalescent COVID-19.

The rearrangement links TRBV14 to TRBJ1-2, with 7 bases lining up with TRBD1. The V segment lost 4 bases and the J segment 9 bases; nucleotides outside the gene matches: 8. This CDR3 has 13 residues. CDR1 is SGHDN and CDR2 is FVKESK in the germline V gene. The CDR3 bases are TGTGCCAGCAGCCCCGGACAGGACAGGAGCTACACCTTC. This translates into CASSPGQDRSYTF.

A single count supports this clone. This chain uses TRBV7-9 with TRBJ2-2, with 10 bases identical to TRBD1. The CDR3 is 17 amino acids. Germline V CDR1 and CDR2: SEHNR, FQNEAQ (reference sequence). Trimming cost V 4 bases and J 2 bases; bases outside gene matches: 7. CDR3 DNA sequence: TGTGCCAGCAGCTCTAAGACAGGGGGCCTCAACACCGGGGAGCTGTTTTTT. The encoded protein is CASSSKTGGLNTGELFF.

V and J are TRBV18 and TRBJ2-2; D remains ambiguous. The germline V and J ends were trimmed by 3 bases and 4 bases, with 15 bases remaining between them. Germline assignment: CDR1 KGHSH and CDR2 LQKENI. The length of the CDR3 is 16 residues. The CDR3 loop reads CASSPQGGSGTGELFF. The CDR3 coding sequence is TGTGCCAGCTCACCCCAAGGCGGCTCCGGCACCGGGGAGCTGTTTTTT.